These T cell receptor beta chains were read from a single sample in a study of blood T cell repertoires in COVID-19. Here immunoSEQ multiplex PCR was the method, and the copy in TCRdb shows in-frame clones only, minus some. The sample lists about 140,000 clones, 65% to 90% seen once, with around 2.9% in the top ten. The sequenced sample was peripheral blood. The receptors originated from a man aged 50 to 60 with acute or convalescent COVID-19. The CDR3 runs from the conserved cysteine through the conserved F or W. The order of the fields is J gene, V gene, clone size, D gene, CDR3 protein, CDR3 DNA. A D gene is named only where the DNA matches it firmly. Expanded clones are given a class, and other clones once, few, many or no size at all.

J gene: TRBJ2-1
V gene: TRBV11-3
clone size: -
D gene: -
CDR3 protein: CASSITFDREQFF
CDR3 DNA: TGTGCCAGCAGCATAACTTTCGACAGAGAGCAGTTCTTC

J gene: TRBJ1-2
V gene: TRBV7-5
clone size: few
D gene: -
CDR3 protein: CARSTDRNYGYTF
CDR3 DNA: TGTGCCAGAAGCACCGACAGAAACTATGGCTACACCTTC

J gene: TRBJ1-5
V gene: TRBV30
clone size: -
D gene: -
CDR3 protein: CAWSVRTDQPQHF
CDR3 DNA: TGTGCCTGGAGTGTCAGGACAGATCAGCCCCAGCATTTT

J gene: TRBJ1-1
V gene: TRBV5-1
clone size: once
D gene: -
CDR3 protein: CASSGGTANTEAFF
CDR3 DNA: TGCGCCAGCAGCGGGGGGACGGCGAACACTGAAGCTTTCTTT

J gene: TRBJ1-5
V gene: TRBV2
clone size: -
D gene: TRBD1
CDR3 protein: CASSSDRVNQPQHF
CDR3 DNA: TGTGCCAGCAGCTCTGACAGGGTCAATCAGCCCCAGCATTTT

J gene: TRBJ2-3
V gene: TRBV18
clone size: -
D gene: -
CDR3 protein: CASSLGEVEVDTQYF
CDR3 DNA: TGTGCCAGCTCCCTCGGGGAGGTTGAGGTAGATACGCAGTATTTT

J gene: TRBJ1-2
V gene: TRBV15
clone size: -
D gene: -
CDR3 protein: CATSTPVGNYGYTF
CDR3 DNA: TGTGCCACCAGCACGCCCGTTGGCAACTATGGCTACACCTTC

J gene: TRBJ1-1
V gene: TRBV2
clone size: -
D gene: TRBD1
CDR3 protein: CASKGGGENTEAFF
CDR3 DNA: TGTGCCAGCAAAGGGGGCGGGGAGAACACTGAAGCTTTCTTT

J gene: TRBJ2-3
V gene: TRBV18
clone size: -
D gene: TRBD2
CDR3 protein: CASTYRTSGGNTDTQYF
CDR3 DNA: TGTGCCAGCACCTATCGGACTAGCGGGGGGAACACAGATACGCAGTATTTT

J gene: TRBJ2-7
V gene: TRBV11-2
clone size: -
D gene: TRBD1
CDR3 protein: CARLRDRASYEQYF
CDR3 DNA: TGTGCCAGGCTCCGAGACAGGGCCTCCTACGAGCAGTACTTC

J gene: TRBJ1-6
V gene: TRBV7-9
clone size: -
D gene: TRBD1
CDR3 protein: CASSSGQGPPLHF
CDR3 DNA: TGTGCCAGCAGCTCGGGACAGGGACCACCCCTCCACTTT

J gene: TRBJ2-1
V gene: TRBV5-1
clone size: -
D gene: TRBD2
CDR3 protein: CASSLGLLAGVLEQFF
CDR3 DNA: TGCGCCAGCAGCTTGGGTTTACTAGCGGGAGTGCTTGAGCAGTTCTTC

J gene: TRBJ2-7
V gene: TRBV5-1
clone size: -
D gene: TRBD2
CDR3 protein: CASRLAGVGGEQYF
CDR3 DNA: TGCGCCAGCCGACTAGCGGGAGTAGGGGGGGAGCAGTACTTC

J gene: TRBJ2-1
V gene: TRBV5-8
clone size: -
D gene: -
CDR3 protein: CASSPRLGEYNEQFF
CDR3 DNA: TGTGCCAGCAGCCCCCGACTAGGGGAATACAATGAGCAGTTCTTC

J gene: TRBJ1-5
V gene: TRBV18
clone size: -
D gene: TRBD1
CDR3 protein: CASSPQGQGNQPQHF
CDR3 DNA: TGTGCCAGCTCACCACAGGGACAGGGGAATCAGCCCCAGCATTTT

J gene: TRBJ2-1
V gene: TRBV12-3/TRBV12-4
clone size: -
D gene: -
CDR3 protein: CASSSDINEQFF
CDR3 DNA: TGTGCCAGCAGTTCCGACATCAATGAGCAGTTCTTC

J gene: TRBJ1-6
V gene: TRBV9
clone size: -
D gene: TRBD1
CDR3 protein: CASSTRQGSDSPLHF
CDR3 DNA: TGTGCCAGCAGCACGCGACAGGGATCCGATTCACCCCTCCACTTT

J gene: TRBJ1-2
V gene: TRBV19
clone size: few
D gene: -
CDR3 protein: CASSPRTDTNYGYTF
CDR3 DNA: TGTGCCAGTAGTCCACGGACAGATACTAACTATGGCTACACCTTC

J gene: TRBJ2-2
V gene: TRBV28
clone size: many
D gene: TRBD2
CDR3 protein: CASSGLPGLAGGEDTGELFF
CDR3 DNA: TGTGCCAGCAGTGGCCTGCCGGGACTAGCGGGAGGCGAGGACACCGGGGAGCTGTTTTTT

J gene: TRBJ2-7
V gene: TRBV4-1
clone size: -
D gene: TRBD2
CDR3 protein: CASSQDPRGGYEQYF
CDR3 DNA: TGCGCCAGCAGCCAAGACCCCCGGGGGGGCTACGAGCAGTACTTC

J gene: TRBJ2-5
V gene: TRBV6-5
clone size: -
D gene: -
CDR3 protein: CASSLQETQYF
CDR3 DNA: TGTGCCAGCAGTCTCCAAGAGACCCAGTACTTC

J gene: TRBJ2-3
V gene: TRBV7-3
clone size: -
D gene: TRBD1
CDR3 protein: CASSLTQGVDTQYF
CDR3 DNA: TGTGCCAGCAGCTTAACACAGGGGGTAGATACGCAGTATTTT

J gene: TRBJ1-2
V gene: TRBV6-2/TRBV6-3
clone size: -
D gene: TRBD1
CDR3 protein: CASSQQGKTAGYTF
CDR3 DNA: TGTGCCAGCAGTCAACAGGGGAAGACGGCTGGCTACACCTTC

J gene: TRBJ1-2
V gene: TRBV30
clone size: once
D gene: -
CDR3 protein: CAWSSQANYGYTF
CDR3 DNA: TGTGCCTGGAGCTCTCAGGCTAACTATGGCTACACCTTC

J gene: TRBJ2-7
V gene: TRBV20-1
clone size: once
D gene: TRBD1
CDR3 protein: CSASSGQGFHEQYF
CDR3 DNA: TGCAGTGCTAGTTCGGGACAGGGATTCCACGAGCAGTACTTC

J gene: TRBJ2-7
V gene: TRBV7-9
clone size: -
D gene: TRBD1
CDR3 protein: CASSLGTGYYEQYF
CDR3 DNA: TGTGCCAGCAGCTTGGGGACAGGGTACTACGAGCAGTACTTC

J gene: TRBJ2-2
V gene: TRBV6-1
clone size: few
D gene: TRBD2
CDR3 protein: CASSEQRGYTGELFF
CDR3 DNA: TGTGCCAGCAGTGAACAGCGGGGGTACACCGGGGAGCTGTTTTTT

J gene: TRBJ2-7
V gene: TRBV11-2
clone size: -
D gene: TRBD1
CDR3 protein: CASSLAPTGPYEQYF
CDR3 DNA: TGTGCCAGCAGCTTAGCCCCGACAGGGCCCTACGAGCAGTACTTC

J gene: TRBJ1-3
V gene: TRBV5-1
clone size: -
D gene: -
CDR3 protein: CASSLVSASGNTIYF
CDR3 DNA: TGCGCCAGCAGCTTGGTAAGCGCCTCTGGAAACACCATATATTTT

J gene: TRBJ1-5
V gene: TRBV3-1/TRBV3-2
clone size: -
D gene: -
CDR3 protein: CASSKDSNQPQHF
CDR3 DNA: TGTGCCAGCAGTAAGGACTCCAATCAGCCCCAGCATTTT

J gene: TRBJ2-3
V gene: TRBV11-3
clone size: -
D gene: TRBD2
CDR3 protein: CASSPSYGRGAGDTQYF
CDR3 DNA: TGTGCCAGCAGCCCGAGCTATGGGCGGGGGGCCGGAGATACGCAGTATTTT

J gene: TRBJ2-2
V gene: TRBV10-1
clone size: once
D gene: -
CDR3 protein: CASSDSQGTGELFF
CDR3 DNA: TGCGCCAGCAGTGATAGTCAGGGGACCGGGGAGCTGTTTTTT